The present T cell receptor (beta chain) was sequenced within a study of T cells in Graves' hyperthyroidism and ophthalmopathy. The study, taken as a whole, reports: Most expanded thyroid clonotypes above 0.001 recurred in blood.

The germline gives CDR1 SGHRS, CDR2 YFSETQ. The V end lost 5 bases, the J end lost 2 bases, and 14 bases lay between the germline ends. This CDR3 is built from 14 residues. The sample holds many counts of this clonotype. Its matching antigen is unknown. TCR beta CDR3 sequences were amplified from RNA transcripts. An initial round of RT-PCR targeting the TCR CDR3 relied on the HTBI primer set. TCRdb processed the multiplex PCR reads anew with MiXCR; each CDR3 protein has one entry. The sample consists of roughly 250,000 distinct CDR3 sequences, about 14% of them appearing once. Hyperthyroidism was newly diagnosed in patients aged 18 to 65 (duration under 2 months).

Sample: blood. This sequence was found in a middle-aged woman with Graves' hyperthyroidism that later progressed to Graves' ophthalmopathy. The chain combines TRBV5-1 with TRBJ2-7, with a weak D call TRBD2 (6 bases). In DNA, the CDR3 is TGCGCCAGCAGGTTCCGGGACTCTACCTACGAGCAGTACTTC. Translating gives CASRFRDSTYEQYF.